One and the same sample provided the 30 T cell receptor beta chains below, sequenced in a study of blood T cell repertoires in COVID-19. Sequencing used immunoSEQ multiplex PCR; TCRdb keeps in-frame clones, though not all of them. The sample shows some 90,000 clones, approximately 86% of them seen only once. The specimen was peripheral blood. Source of these receptors: an older man with active or convalescent COVID-19.

The chain employs TRBV7-3 and TRBJ2-4; the match to TRBD1 covers 8 bases. V trimming: 5 bases; J trimming: 7 bases; junction bases outside the gene matches: 4. The CDR3 is made up of 13 amino acids. Germline CDR1 SGHTA, CDR2 FQGTGA. DNA of the CDR3: TGTGCCAGCAGCACGGACAGGGAGAACATTCAGTACTTC. This encodes CASSTDRENIQYF.

The chain carries TRBV5-6 and TRBJ1-1; 7 bases fit TRBD1. J lost 7 bases, V lost 4 bases, and 10 bases had no gene match. Germline V gene sequence: CDR1 SGHDT, CDR2 YYEEEE. The CDR3 has 14 residues. CDR3 DNA sequence: TGTGCCAGCAGCCAGGGACAGCGAGAAGGTGAAGCTTTCTTT. It codes for CASSQGQREGEAFF.

The genes are TRBV5-5 and TRBJ1-5; D remains unclear. This CDR3 comprises 15 residues. Germline CDR1 is SGHKS and CDR2 is YYEKEE (reference sequence). The V end lost 0 bases, the J end lost 3 bases, and 10 bases lay between the germline ends. The CDR3 DNA reads as TGTGCCAGCAGCTTGGCCGGGAGGGACAATCAGCCCCAGCATTTT. It yields the protein CASSLAGRDNQPQHF.

The genes are TRBV2 and TRBJ1-2; the D is unclear. V dropped 2 bases and J dropped 2 bases, with 3 bases sitting between them. Germline lookup yields CDR1 SNHLY and CDR2 FYNNEI. The CDR3 consists of 12 residues. The CDR3 is CASSEQNYGYTF. CDR3 nucleotides: TGTGCCAGCAGTGAACAGAACTATGGCTACACCTTC.

The genes are TRBV28 and TRBJ1-2, with TRBD1 matching 9 bases. Losses at the gene ends were 6 bases for V and 5 bases for J; bases not matched to a gene: 4. Germline V CDR1 and CDR2: MDHEN, SYDVKM. CDR3 length: 13 residues. The CDR3 reads CASRPGQGYGYTF. CDR3 in DNA: TGTGCCAGCAGACCGGGACAGGGATATGGCTACACCTTC.

The chain uses TRBV2 and TRBJ1-2; D is unresolved. Germline V gene lookup returns CDR1 SNHLY and CDR2 FYNNEI. V was trimmed by 5 bases and J by 2 bases, leaving 9 bases between them. This CDR3 has 13 residues. CDR3 DNA: TGTGCCAGCAGTACGAACCTAAACTATGGCTACACCTTC. Protein product: CASSTNLNYGYTF.

The chain combines TRBV13 with TRBJ2-7, with no clear D. Germline V gene data show CDR1 as PRHDT and CDR2 as FYEKMQ (reference sequence). This CDR3 comprises 16 residues. Trimming removed 1 base at V and 4 bases at J, with 17 bases between. The CDR3 DNA follows: TGTGCCAGCAGCTTAGTATCTATCGTAAACCTTTACGAGCAGTACTTC. This sequence encodes CASSLVSIVNLYEQYF.

V is TRBV6-5 and J is TRBJ1-5; the match to TRBD1 covers 7 bases. CDR3 size: 13 residues. Germline V gene data show CDR1 as MNHEY and CDR2 as SVGAGI. V gave up 6 bases and J gave up 5 bases; unmatched junction bases: 4. CDR3 coding DNA: TGTGCCAGCAGACAGGGGAAGTATCAGCCCCAGCATTTT. It is translated as CASRQGKYQPQHF.

The chain couples TRBV2 to TRBJ2-7; possibly TRBD1 for D (6 bases). V lost 6 bases and J 4 bases, leaving 10 bases between the germline ends. This CDR3 spans 12 amino acids. The germline gives CDR1 SNHLY, CDR2 FYNNEI. CDR3 residues: CASSRGSYEQYF. The CDR3 DNA reads as TGTGCCAGCAGCAGGGGATCGTACGAGCAGTACTTC.

V gene TRBV27 combines with J gene TRBJ1-2; maybe TRBD1 (5 bases). This CDR3 spans 16 amino acids. CDR1 is MNHEY, CDR2 SMNVEV, per germline (reference sequence). V was cut by 2 bases and J by 2 bases, with 15 bases left in between. The CDR3, as DNA: TGTGCCAGCAGTTTACGCGGCAGGGAGGTAAACTATGGCTACACCTTC. Amino acid sequence: CASSLRGREVNYGYTF.

CDR3: CASSYSGTTRYEQYF. Written as DNA, the CDR3 is TGTGCCAGCAGTTACTCGGGGACTACACGCTACGAGCAGTACTTC. The rearrangement joins TRBV6-5 to TRBJ2-7; 7 positions agree with TRBD2. V trimming: 0 bases; J trimming: 3 bases; junction bases outside the gene matches: 5. Germline V gives CDR1 MNHEY, CDR2 SVGAGI. The CDR3 extends over 15 amino acids.

The gene calls are TRBV11-2 and TRBJ2-7; 8 bases align to TRBD1. Germline trimming cut 0 bases from V and 2 bases from J; bases unmatched to any gene: 3. CDR3 size: 15 residues. Germline V CDR1 and CDR2: SGHAT, FQNNGV. CDR3 sequence reads: CASSLDRGHPYEQYF. The CDR3 DNA reads as TGTGCCAGCAGCTTAGACAGGGGGCATCCCTACGAGCAGTACTTC.

The J gene is TRBJ1-1, the V gene TRBV19; 7 nucleotides agree with TRBD1. V was pared by 9 bases and J by 4 bases, with 5 bases of the junction left unmatched. This CDR3 region has 12 residues. The germline V gene encodes CDR1 LNHDA and CDR2 SQIVND (reference sequence). CDR3 in amino acids: CASTRQGTEAFF. The CDR3 nucleotides are TGTGCCAGCACTAGACAGGGCACTGAAGCTTTCTTT.

This CDR3 reads CASSPGGSNEQFF. CDR3 sequence (DNA): TGTGCCAGCTCACCAGGTGGGAGCAATGAGCAGTTCTTC. The gene calls are TRBV18 and TRBJ2-1; D is perhaps TRBD2 (5 bases). The V gene's germline CDR1 is KGHSH and CDR2 LQKENI. V was clipped by 2 bases and J by 6 bases, with 8 bases between them. The CDR3 totals 13 residues.

The chain combines TRBV10-1 with TRBJ1-1; possibly TRBD1 for D (5 bases). Trimming shortened V by 10 bases and J by 7 bases, and 28 bases separated the two germline ends. The CDR3 is 16 residues long. Per germline, CDR1 WNHNN and CDR2 SYGVQD (reference sequence). The CDR3 protein is CANTSMNLRVRDEAFF. The CDR3 nucleotides read TGCGCCAATACCAGCATGAATCTCAGGGTCCGAGATGAAGCTTTCTTT.

This clone was detected once. The rearrangement uses TRBV7-2 and TRBJ2-1, with 11 bases lining up with TRBD2. Germline V gene data show CDR1 as SGHTA and CDR2 as FQGNSA. V dropped 2 bases and J dropped 6; count of bases not matched to a gene: 3. This CDR3 contains 15 residues. The CDR3 bases are TGTGCCAGCAGCTTACTAGCGGGAGGTGGCAATGAGCAGTTCTTC. Its protein is CASSLLAGGGNEQFF. The whole variable domain, remainder taken from reference TRBV7-2 and TRBJ2-1, is GAGVSQSPSNKVTEKGKDVELRCDPISGHTALYWYRQSLGQGLEFLIYFQGNSAPDKSGLPSDRFSAERTGGSVSTLTIQRTQQEDSAVYLCASSLLAGGGNEQFFGPGTRLTVL.

V is TRBV29-1 and J is TRBJ1-2; D remains unclear. V was shortened by 4 bases and J by 4 bases, with 10 bases between the two germline ends. Germline V gene data show CDR1 as SQVTM and CDR2 as ANQGSEA. The CDR3 covers 12 residues. In DNA form, the CDR3 reads TGCAGCGTTGGCGGATTGGGCTATGGCTACACCTTC. This codes for CSVGGLGYGYTF.

The chain is built from TRBV4-2 and TRBJ1-3; D is undetermined. V lost 3 bases and J lost 0, with 12 bases in between. This CDR3 has 16 residues. Per the germline V gene, CDR1 is LGHNA and CDR2 is YNFKEQ. CDR3: CASSQADTRSGNTIYF. The CDR3 bases are TGTGCCAGCAGCCAGGCCGACACTCGCTCTGGAAACACCATATATTTT.

With respect to this clone: One end of the junction does not line up with germline, which may come from a read error. This same CDR3 is encoded by further DNA sequences in the sample. The rearrangement links TRBV5-1 to TRBJ2-7; D is unresolved. Germline lookup yields CDR1 SGHRS and CDR2 YFSETQ. The CDR3 is 15 amino acids. CDR3 sequence: CASSLAGNLAYEQYF. CDR3 coding DNA: TGCGCCAGCAGCTTGGCTGGTAACTTAGCCTACGAGCAGTATTTC.

V usage is TRBV19 and J usage is TRBJ1-2; D is ambiguous. Germline-derived CDR1 and CDR2 are LNHDA and SQIVND (reference sequence). V lost 6 bases to trimming and J lost 1 base, with 6 bases between them. This CDR3 spans 12 amino acids. CDR3 protein: CASSPYNYGYTF. CDR3 bases: TGTGCCAGTAGCCCTTATAACTATGGCTACACCTTC.

The CDR3, as DNA: TGTGCCAGCTCGCCCGGGTACTCCTATGGCTACACCTTC. The encoded protein is CASSPGYSYGYTF. This chain links TRBV19 with TRBJ1-2; no clear D gene. Germline V CDR1 and CDR2: LNHDA, SQIVND (reference sequence). There are 13 residues in the CDR3. Trimming removed 9 bases from V and 4 bases from J, with 15 bases in between. Full variable domain (outside the CDR3, taken from reference TRBV19 and TRBJ1-2): DGGITQSPKYLFRKEGQNVTLSCEQNLNHDAMYWYRQDPGQGLRLIYYSQIVNDFQKGDIAEGYSVSREKKESFPLTVTSAQKNPTAFYLCASSPGYSYGYTFGSGTRLTVV.

V usage is TRBV3-1 (or the pseudogene TRBV3-2) and J usage is TRBJ2-7, with 12 bases aligning to TRBD2. The germline CDR1 and CDR2 sequences are LGHDT and YNNKEL (reference sequence). The CDR3 has 17 amino acids. V shed 4 bases, J shed 4 bases, and the junction held 11 bases outside the gene matches. The CDR3 region is CASSPRQLAGGGYEQYF. The CDR3 DNA sequence: TGTGCCAGCAGCCCCCGGCAGCTAGCGGGAGGGGGGTACGAGCAGTACTTC.

This clone was seen a handful of times. The chain couples TRBV6-2 or TRBV6-3 to TRBJ2-7; TRBD2 matches at 8 bases. The V gene end was trimmed by 4 bases and the J gene end by 3 bases; junction bases not matched to a gene: 5. CDR3 length equals 14 residues. The germline V gene has CDR1 MNHEY and CDR2 SVGEGT. CDR3 sequence reads: CASSSPGLGYEQYF. CDR3 bases: TGTGCCAGCAGTTCACCGGGACTAGGCTACGAGCAGTACTTC.

This clone appeared a few times. The rearrangement joins TRBV7-2 to TRBJ1-1; 9 bases agree with TRBD1. Germline CDR1 is SGHTA and CDR2 is FQGNSA. The V segment lost 5 bases and the J segment 4 bases; nucleotides outside the gene matches: 2. The CDR3 has 13 amino acids. The CDR3 DNA reads as TGTGCCAGCAGCCAGGACAGGGGCACTGAAGCTTTCTTT. Amino acid sequence: CASSQDRGTEAFF.

The rearrangement uses TRBV5-1 and TRBJ2-7, with 9 nucleotides matching TRBD1. The CDR3 is made up of 15 amino acids. The V gene end was trimmed by 4 bases and the J gene end by 7 bases; junction bases not matched to a gene: 12. Germline V CDR1 and CDR2: SGHRS, YFSETQ. The CDR3 DNA sequence: TGCGCCAGCAGCCGAGTCCCGGGACAGGGACAGGAGCAGTACTTC. Translating gives CASSRVPGQGQEQYF.

This sequence joins TRBV7-5 and TRBJ1-5. TRBV7-5 is a known pseudogene. The CDR3 runs to 18 residues. CDR3 DNA: TGTGCCAGAAGCTTAGGCCGGAGGCCAGACCATAGCAATCAGCCCCAGCATTTT. This encodes CARSLGRRPDHSNQPQHF.

This chain connects TRBV5-6 to TRBJ1-1; tentatively, D is TRBD1 (5 bases). Trimming removed 5 bases from V and 1 base from J, with 12 bases in between. Germline-derived CDR1 and CDR2 are SGHDT and YYEEEE. This CDR3 is built from 14 residues. CDR3 DNA sequence: TGTGCCAGCAGTTTCGGGCAGGGGAACACTGAAGCTTTCTTT. Translated: CASSFGQGNTEAFF.

The rearrangement links TRBV5-4 to TRBJ2-1; D may be TRBD1 (6 bases). CDR1 and CDR2 (germline): SGHNT, YYREEE (reference sequence). Trimming removed 1 base from V and 7 bases from J, with 9 bases in between. This CDR3 comprises 13 residues. The CDR3 reads CASSLWDKNEQFF. The CDR3 bases are TGTGCCAGCAGCTTGTGGGACAAAAATGAGCAGTTCTTC.

This clone occurred a few times. The J gene is TRBJ1-3, the V gene TRBV4-3; D is perhaps TRBD1 (5 bases). Germline V CDR1 and CDR2: LGHNA, YSLEER. The CDR3 consists of 19 residues. Trimming took 0 bases from V and 2 from J, leaving 20 bases between them. This CDR3 reads CASSQEGGAGIGTGNTIYF. CDR3 nucleotides: TGCGCCAGCAGCCAAGAAGGAGGGGCAGGAATCGGGACTGGAAACACCATATATTTT.

The chain couples TRBV19 to TRBJ1-2; D not certain. Per the germline V gene, CDR1 is LNHDA and CDR2 is SQIVND (reference sequence). Trimming shortened V by 4 bases and J by 5 bases, and 11 bases separated the two germline ends. This CDR3 contains 13 residues. In nucleotides, the CDR3 is TGTGCCAGTAGTAAAAGATCCGAGTATGGCTACACCTTC. It is translated as CASSKRSEYGYTF.